Shown below are 16 T cell receptor beta chains from a single sample sequenced in a study of T cell repertoires in cytomegalovirus infection. TCRdb itself ran the reads through MiXCR, one entry per CDR3 protein. The repertoire holds 100,000 to 150,000 distinct CDR3 sequences, with about 32% as singletons. No antigen is known for these receptors. Sequencing used CD8+ T cells from cultured PBMCs, obtained from culture after CMV antigen stimulation. The receptors shown here come from a human donor in good health (CMV status not recorded). Some clones in this sample may be carry-over from other donors' samples.

The chain links TRBV4-3 to TRBJ1-5; D gene unclear. The V gene lost 0 bases and the J gene lost 0 bases, with 15 bases spanning the gap. The CDR3 extends over 18 amino acids. Per the germline V gene, CDR1 is LGHNA and CDR2 is YSLEER. CDR3 coding DNA: TGCGCCAGCAGCCAAGACACGTCAGGATCCTATAGCAATCAGCCCCAGCATTTT. As protein: CASSQDTSGSYSNQPQHF.

This clonotype was detected many times. This chain uses TRBV7-8 with TRBJ1-6; D call uncertain. V lost 5 bases, J lost 4 bases, and 15 bases lay in between. The CDR3 spans 16 residues. The V gene's germline CDR1 is SGHVS and CDR2 FQNEAQ. The DNA for the CDR3 is TGTGCCAGCAGCCCCGTCAGGATTGCGTATAATTCACCCCTCCACTTT. The encoded protein is CASSPVRIAYNSPLHF.

Ten or more counts support this clonotype. The chain is built from TRBV10-3 and TRBJ2-3; the D gene is possibly TRBD2 (5 bases). The ends were cut back, 6 bases at V and 0 bases at J, with 7 bases in the middle. Germline V lookup: CDR1 ENHRY, CDR2 SYGVKD. This CDR3 spans 13 amino acids. DNA of the CDR3: TGTGCCATCAGGGACTTTAGCACAGATACGCAGTATTTT. This translates into CAIRDFSTDTQYF.

V is TRBV6-2 or TRBV6-3 and J is TRBJ2-1; 8 bases are shared with TRBD1. The trim removed 4 bases at V and 5 bases at J, leaving 10 bases unmatched. CDR1 is MNHEY and CDR2 is SVGEGT in the germline V gene. The CDR3 totals 16 residues. In DNA, the CDR3 is TGTGCCAGCAGTTCTCGACCTGGACAGGGTAACAATGAGCAGTTCTTC. This encodes CASSSRPGQGNNEQFF.

The V call is TRBV29-1, the J call TRBJ2-5; 9 positions agree with TRBD1. Germline V gene sequence: CDR1 SQVTM, CDR2 ANQGSEA. Trimming cost V 6 bases and J 5 bases; bases outside gene matches: 10. This CDR3 is built from 14 residues. Here the CDR3 reads CSVQPGQGVETQYF. DNA of the CDR3: TGCAGCGTCCAACCGGGACAGGGCGTGGAGACCCAGTACTTC.

This chain connects TRBV6-5 to TRBJ2-3, with 12 bases matching TRBD2. CDR1 and CDR2 from the germline V gene are MNHEY and SVGAGI. The CDR3 has 16 residues. The V segment lost 6 bases and the J segment 5 bases; nucleotides outside the gene matches: 9. The CDR3 nucleotides are TGTGCCAGCAGGCGCCTAGCGGGGGGGCTTCAAGATACGCAGTATTTT. Translation gives CASRRLAGGLQDTQYF.

In its sample, this clonotype was seen many times. The gene calls are TRBV11-2 and TRBJ2-5; no clear D. Between the trimmed V and J ends, which lost 5 bases and 2 bases, there was a span of 18 bases. The CDR3 has 16 residues. CDR1 SGHAT and CDR2 FQNNGV come from the germline V gene. Here the CDR3 reads CASSRDGEIVQETQYF. Here the CDR3 DNA reads TGTGCCAGCAGCCGAGATGGGGAAATAGTGCAAGAGACCCAGTACTTC.

This sequence joins TRBV7-9 and TRBJ2-4; D is uncertain. Germline values: CDR1 SEHNR, CDR2 FQNEAQ (reference sequence). The V gene lost 6 bases and the J gene lost 7 bases, with 10 bases spanning the gap. CDR3 length equals 12 residues. The CDR3 spells CASRTDDNIQYF. Here the CDR3 DNA reads TGTGCCAGCAGGACGGACGACAACATTCAGTACTTC. Full variable domain (rest looked up from reference TRBV7-9 and TRBJ2-4): DTGVSQNPRHKITKRGQNVTFRCDPISEHNRLYWYRQTLGQGPEFLTYFQNEAQLEKSRLLSDRFSAERPKGSFSTLEIQRTEQGDSAMYLCASRTDDNIQYFGAGTRLSVL.

This clonotype has more than one count but fewer than ten. The genes are TRBV7-9 and TRBJ2-1, with 9 nucleotides matching TRBD1. The ends lost 8 bases at V and 3 bases at J; junction bases unmatched: 5. CDR1 and CDR2 (germline): SEHNR, FQNEAQ (reference sequence). This CDR3 contains 14 residues. The CDR3 bases are TGTGCCAGCGGACGGGGACAGGGCTACAATGAGCAGTTCTTC. Its translation is CASGRGQGYNEQFF.

The sample holds one count of this clonotype. This chain links TRBV7-6 with TRBJ1-4; weak D call: TRBD1 (5 bases). The CDR3 runs 14 residues. Trimming took off 4 bases at V and 7 bases at J, with 13 bases between the two ends. Germline V lookup: CDR1 SGHVS, CDR2 FNYEAQ. The CDR3 bases are TGTGCCAGCAGCTCCAGGGACCGCCCTGAAAAACTGTTTTTT. Protein: CASSSRDRPEKLFF.

J is TRBJ2-3 and V is TRBV28; 8 nucleotides align to TRBD2. This CDR3 is 15 amino acids long. Germline lookup yields CDR1 MDHEN and CDR2 SYDVKM. V gave up 4 bases and J gave up 6 bases; unmatched junction bases: 9. CDR3 nucleotide sequence: TGTGCCAGCAGTTCGAGCGGGGGCTGGGCGGATACGCAGTATTTT. Protein product: CASSSSGGWADTQYF.

This clonotype was observed a few times. This chain connects TRBV6-5 to TRBJ2-2; 14 positions agree with TRBD2. CDR3 length: 18 residues. V lost 2 bases to trimming and J lost 3 bases; unmatched junction nucleotides: 5. Germline CDR1 MNHEY, CDR2 SVGAGI. In DNA form, the CDR3 reads TGTGCCAGCAGTTACGCCTCGGGACTAGCGGGGGACACCGGGGAGCTGTTTTTT. Amino acid sequence: CASSYASGLAGDTGELFF.

This clonotype has only one observation. This chain joins TRBV7-2 and TRBJ1-5; D perhaps matches TRBD1 (5 bases). Germline CDR1 reads SGHTA; CDR2 reads FQGNSA. The CDR3 runs 16 residues. Trimming pared 2 bases from V and 5 bases from J, leaving 16 bases between. The CDR3 sequence is CASSLKGRDFYQPQHF. Here the CDR3 DNA reads TGTGCCAGCAGCTTAAAAGGCAGGGATTTTTATCAGCCCCAGCATTTT.

The chain recombines TRBV2 with TRBJ2-7, with D uncertain. Trimming took off 2 bases at V and 0 bases at J, with 14 bases between the two ends. Germline values: CDR1 SNHLY, CDR2 FYNNEI. The CDR3 covers 16 residues. In DNA form, the CDR3 reads TGTGCCAGCAGTGAATCTGGTGTAGGCTTCTCCTACGAGCAGTACTTC. Its translation is CASSESGVGFSYEQYF. Complete variable domain (other parts from reference TRBV2 and TRBJ2-7): EPEVTQTPSHQVTQMGQEVILRCVPISNHLYFYWYRQILGQKVEFLVSFYNNEISEKSEIFDDQFSVERPDGSNFTLKIRSTKLEDSAMYFCASSESGVGFSYEQYFGPGTRLTVT.

This clonotype came up a few times. V and J are TRBV7-9 and TRBJ2-1; D possibly uses TRBD1 or TRBD2 (6 bases each). V was shortened by 11 bases and J by 4 bases, with 15 bases between the two germline ends. Germline values: CDR1 SEHNR, CDR2 FQNEAQ (reference sequence). This CDR3 is built from 13 residues. DNA of the CDR3: TGTGCCTTCCCCGGGGGCAAGTACAATGAGCAGTTCTTC. Protein sequence: CAFPGGKYNEQFF.

This CDR3 is CASSLPFQTKETQYF. In DNA form, the CDR3 reads TGTGCCAGCAGTTTACCGTTCCAGACAAAAGAGACCCAGTACTTC. The chain links TRBV12-3 or TRBV12-4 to TRBJ2-5, with D unclear. The germline V and J ends were trimmed by 2 bases and 3 bases, with 13 bases remaining between them. This CDR3 region has 15 residues.